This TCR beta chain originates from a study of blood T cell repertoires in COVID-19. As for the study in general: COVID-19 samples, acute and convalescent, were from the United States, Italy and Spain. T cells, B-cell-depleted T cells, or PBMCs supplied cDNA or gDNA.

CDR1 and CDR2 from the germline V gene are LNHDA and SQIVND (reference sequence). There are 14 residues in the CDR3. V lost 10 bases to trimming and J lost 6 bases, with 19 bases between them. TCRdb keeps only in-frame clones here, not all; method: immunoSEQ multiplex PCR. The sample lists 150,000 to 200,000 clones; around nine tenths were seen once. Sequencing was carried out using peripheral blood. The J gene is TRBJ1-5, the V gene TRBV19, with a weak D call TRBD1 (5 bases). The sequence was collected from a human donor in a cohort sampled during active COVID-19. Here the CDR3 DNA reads TGTGCCACTCAGGCCGCGGAAAGGGGTCAGCCCCAGCATTTT. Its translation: CATQAAERGQPQHF.